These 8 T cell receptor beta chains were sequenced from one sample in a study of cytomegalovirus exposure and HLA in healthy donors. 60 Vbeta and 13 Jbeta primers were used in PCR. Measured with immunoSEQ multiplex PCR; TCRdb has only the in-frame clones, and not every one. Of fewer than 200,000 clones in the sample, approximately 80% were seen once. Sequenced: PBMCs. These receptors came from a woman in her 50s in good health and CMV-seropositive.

The CDR3 sequence: CASSKEAFF. The CDR3 DNA is TGTGCCAGCAGCAAAGAAGCTTTCTTT. The rearrangement links TRBV2 to TRBJ1-1; D is ambiguous. V shed 6 bases and J shed 8 bases, with 4 bases lying between them. This CDR3 has 9 amino acids. Per the germline V gene, CDR1 is SNHLY and CDR2 is FYNNEI. Drawing the rest from reference TRBV2 and TRBJ1-1, the complete variable domain is EPEVTQTPSHQVTQMGQEVILRCVPISNHLYFYWYRQILGQKVEFLVSFYNNEISEKSEIFDDQFSVERPDGSNFTLKIRSTKLEDSAMYFCASSKEAFFGQGTRLTVV.

CDR3 protein: CASSLGTSGGRETQYF. The CDR3 DNA follows: TGTGCCAGCAGCCTAGGGACTAGCGGGGGGAGAGAGACCCAGTACTTC. The chain has TRBV7-2 and TRBJ2-5, with 15 bases matching TRBD2. The junction had 5 bases not matched to a gene; V was cut back by 5 bases and J by 4 bases. The CDR3 has 16 residues. Per the germline V gene, CDR1 is SGHTA and CDR2 is FQGNSA. Filled out from reference TRBV7-2 and TRBJ2-5, the complete variable domain reads GAGVSQSPSNKVTEKGKDVELRCDPISGHTALYWYRQSLGQGLEFLIYFQGNSAPDKSGLPSDRFSAERTGGSVSTLTIQRTQQEDSAVYLCASSLGTSGGRETQYFGPGTRLLVL.

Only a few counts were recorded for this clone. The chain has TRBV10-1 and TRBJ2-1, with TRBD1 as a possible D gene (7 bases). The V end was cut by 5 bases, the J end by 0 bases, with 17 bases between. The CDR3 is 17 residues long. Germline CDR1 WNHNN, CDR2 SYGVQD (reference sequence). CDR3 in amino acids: CASSFAGGLSSYNEQFF. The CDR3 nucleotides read TGCGCCAGCAGTTTTGCAGGGGGGTTGAGCTCCTACAATGAGCAGTTCTTC.

Here the CDR3 reads CASSVPNPPTNRVQETQYF. CDR3 nucleotide sequence: TGTGCCAGCAGTGTTCCTAACCCCCCGACAAACAGGGTCCAAGAGACCCAGTACTTC. This rearrangement joins TRBV2 to TRBJ2-5; D is possibly TRBD1 (6 bases). V was trimmed by 4 bases and J by 1 base, leaving 25 bases between them. CDR1 is SNHLY, CDR2 FYNNEI, per germline. The CDR3 runs to 19 residues.

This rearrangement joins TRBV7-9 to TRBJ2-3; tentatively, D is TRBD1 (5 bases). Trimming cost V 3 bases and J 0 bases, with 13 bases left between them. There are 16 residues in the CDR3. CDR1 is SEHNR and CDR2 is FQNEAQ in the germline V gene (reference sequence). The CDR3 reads CASSFQGTTSTDTQYF. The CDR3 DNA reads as TGTGCCAGCAGCTTTCAGGGAACTACTAGCACAGATACGCAGTATTTT.

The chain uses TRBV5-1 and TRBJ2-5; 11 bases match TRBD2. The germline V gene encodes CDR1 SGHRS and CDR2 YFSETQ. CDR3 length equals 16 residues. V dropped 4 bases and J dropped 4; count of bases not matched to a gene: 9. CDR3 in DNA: TGCGCCAGCAGCAAAAGACTAGCGGGGATCGGAGAGACCCAGTACTTC. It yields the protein CASSKRLAGIGETQYF. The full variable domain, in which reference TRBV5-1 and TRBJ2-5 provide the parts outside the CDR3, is KAGVTQTPRYLIKTRGQQVTLSCSPISGHRSVSWYQQTPGQGLQFLFEYFSETQRNKGNFPGRFSGRQFSNSRSEMNVSTLELGDSALYLCASSKRLAGIGETQYFGPGTRLLVL.

CDR3 in amino acids: CSVEGALNRGEQFF. Here the CDR3 DNA reads TGCAGCGTTGAAGGGGCCTTAAATCGGGGTGAGCAGTTCTTC. J is TRBJ2-1 and V is TRBV29-1, with TRBD2 as a possible D gene (5 bases). Germline V gives CDR1 SQVTM, CDR2 ANQGSEA. The CDR3 consists of 14 residues. Trimming stripped 1 base from V and 9 bases from J, with 16 bases between.

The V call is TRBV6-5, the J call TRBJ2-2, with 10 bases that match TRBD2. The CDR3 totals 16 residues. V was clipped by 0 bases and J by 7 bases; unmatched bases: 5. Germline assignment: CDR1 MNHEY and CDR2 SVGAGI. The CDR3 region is CASSYSSGGQNGELFF. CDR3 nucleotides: TGTGCCAGCAGTTACTCTAGCGGGGGGCAAAACGGGGAGCTGTTTTTT.